This entry lists 24 T cell receptor beta chains sequenced from one sample in a study of cytomegalovirus exposure and HLA in healthy donors. The primer mix had 60 Vbeta and 13 Jbeta primers. The method was immunoSEQ multiplex PCR; TCRdb's version includes in-frame clones alone and lacks a portion of them. Seen here are under 200,000 clones, roughly 75% observed once, and the top ten hold around 2.4%. Sequences were obtained from PBMCs. These receptors came from a female donor in good health and CMV-seronegative.

This clone was observed a single time. The rearrangement uses TRBV4-3 and TRBJ2-3, with TRBD2 matching 10 bases. CDR3 length: 16 amino acids. Per the germline V gene, CDR1 is LGHNA and CDR2 is YSLEER. V lost 4 bases to trimming and J lost 5 bases; unmatched junction nucleotides: 9. The CDR3 sequence: CASSRLAGYYVDTQYF. The DNA for the CDR3 is TGCGCCAGCAGCCGACTAGCGGGTTATTATGTAGATACGCAGTATTTT.

In this sample, this clone turned up a few times. The chain couples TRBV9 to TRBJ2-2; 11 nucleotides match TRBD1. Germline V gives CDR1 SGDLS, CDR2 YYNGEE. Unmatched junction bases numbered 10, after V lost 6 bases and J lost 6 bases. The CDR3 length is 16 residues. The CDR3: CASTRLGTGGAGELFF. The CDR3 DNA sequence: TGTGCCAGCACAAGACTCGGGACAGGGGGGGCCGGGGAGCTGTTTTTT. Full variable domain (remainder filled in from reference TRBV9 and TRBJ2-2): DSGVTQTPKHLITATGQRVTLRCSPRSGDLSVYWYQQSLDQGLQFLIQYYNGEERAKGNILERFSAQQFPDLHSELNLSSLELGDSALYFCASTRLGTGGAGELFFGEGSRLTVL.

This chain uses TRBV29-1 with TRBJ1-2, with D maybe TRBD1 (5 bases). This CDR3 is built from 11 residues. With 7 bases removed from V and 7 bases from J, the gap between germline ends came to 13 bases. CDR1 and CDR2 from the germline V gene are SQVTM and ANQGSEA. The CDR3 bases are TGCAGCGCCCTGGGGCGCGCTGGCTACACCTTC. This sequence encodes CSALGRAGYTF.

The chain is built from TRBV28 and TRBJ2-1; possibly TRBD2 for D (7 bases). The CDR3 sequence is 14 residues long. The V end lost 4 bases, the J end lost 8 bases, and 15 bases lay between the germline ends. Germline V gives CDR1 MDHEN, CDR2 SYDVKM. The CDR3 loop reads CASSSPQGRDEQFF. Written as DNA, the CDR3 is TGTGCCAGCAGTTCCCCCCAGGGGAGGGATGAGCAGTTCTTC.

The rearrangement joins TRBV5-4 to TRBJ2-3; 10 bases align to TRBD2. The CDR3 is 17 amino acids. CDR1 and CDR2 from the germline V gene are SGHNT and YYREEE (reference sequence). V trimming: 4 bases; J trimming: 2 bases; junction bases outside the gene matches: 10. The CDR3 sequence is CASSARTSGGLTDTQYF. For the CDR3, the DNA is TGTGCCAGCAGCGCTAGGACTAGCGGAGGGCTCACAGATACGCAGTATTTT.

There are a few counts of this clone. The genes are TRBV6-1 and TRBJ2-7; TRBD2 agrees at 7 bases. Germline assignment: CDR1 MNHNS and CDR2 SASEGT. J gave up 0 bases and V 4 bases, and 12 bases lay outside the gene matches. The CDR3 is 17 residues long. This CDR3 is CASSGPVSGHSSYEQYF. The CDR3, as DNA: TGTGCCAGCAGTGGCCCCGTTAGCGGGCATAGCTCCTACGAGCAGTACTTC.

The rearrangement links TRBV4-3 to TRBJ2-1; maybe TRBD2 (5 bases). V gave up 3 bases and J gave up 10 bases, with 10 bases separating them. The germline V gene has CDR1 LGHNA and CDR2 YSLEER. The CDR3 has 12 residues. The CDR3 loop reads CASSHPGGEQFF. The CDR3 region has the DNA TGCGCCAGCAGCCATCCGGGCGGGGAGCAGTTCTTC.

Of note for this clone: The CDR3 carries no conserved terminal phenylalanine or tryptophan, so it likely arises from a read error. The CDR3 region has the DNA TGTGCCAGCAGCCCGAGGACAGGGGAGGTTCATTCACCCCTCCACCTT. Its translation is CASSPRTGEVHSPLHL. This chain uses TRBV14 with TRBJ1-6; 9 nucleotides agree with TRBD1. CDR3 length: 16 amino acids. Per germline, CDR1 SGHDN and CDR2 FVKESK. V lost 4 bases to trimming and J lost 8 bases; unmatched junction nucleotides: 9.

This clone has only one observation. The chain employs TRBV6-5 and TRBJ1-1; D perhaps matches TRBD1 (5 bases). The germline V and J ends were trimmed by 5 bases and 2 bases, with 9 bases remaining between them. There are 13 residues in the CDR3. From germline, CDR1 is MNHEY and CDR2 SVGAGI. The CDR3 bases are TGTGCCAGCAGTCCGGACACAAACACTGAAGCTTTCTTT. Translation gives CASSPDTNTEAFF.

The chain couples TRBV2 to TRBJ1-4, with 7 positions matching TRBD1. The germline CDR1 and CDR2 sequences are SNHLY and FYNNEI. CDR3 length: 14 amino acids. V was pared by 1 base and J by 8 bases, with 4 bases of the junction left unmatched. CDR3: CASSEGTGFEKLFF. CDR3 bases: TGTGCCAGCAGTGAAGGGACAGGTTTCGAAAAACTGTTTTTT. The whole variable domain, remainder taken from reference TRBV2 and TRBJ1-4, is EPEVTQTPSHQVTQMGQEVILRCVPISNHLYFYWYRQILGQKVEFLVSFYNNEISEKSEIFDDQFSVERPDGSNFTLKIRSTKLEDSAMYFCASSEGTGFEKLFFGSGTQLSVL.

V is TRBV28 and J is TRBJ2-7; D is possibly TRBD2 (5 bases). V gave up 6 bases and J gave up 2 bases, with 11 bases separating them. CDR3 length: 13 amino acids. Germline lookup yields CDR1 MDHEN and CDR2 SYDVKM. In DNA form, the CDR3 reads TGTGCCAGCAGGCTCGTAGCGACCTACGAGCAGTACTTC. Residues: CASRLVATYEQYF.

The chain joins TRBV4-1 to TRBJ1-1; possible D gene TRBD1, 6 bases. V dropped 1 base and J dropped 1 base, with 13 bases sitting between them. CDR1 and CDR2 from the germline V gene are MGHRA and YSYEKL. The CDR3 sequence is 16 residues long. Written as DNA, the CDR3 is TGCGCCAGCAGCCAAGCGATCACGGACAGGAACACTGAAGCTTTCTTT. Its translation is CASSQAITDRNTEAFF.

The chain carries TRBV20-1 and TRBJ2-5; D may be TRBD2 (6 bases). This CDR3 is 11 amino acids long. V lost 6 bases to trimming and J lost 4 bases, with 9 bases between them. Germline V CDR1 and CDR2: DFQATT, SNEGSKA (reference sequence). CDR3 loop: CSAGTGETQYF. The CDR3 coding sequence is TGCAGTGCAGGGACTGGAGAGACCCAGTACTTC.

This clone was counted only a few times. The chain is built from TRBV6-1 and TRBJ1-2; 8 nucleotides agree with TRBD1. J was trimmed by 4 bases and V by 2 bases; bases with no gene match: 3. Germline V CDR1 and CDR2: MNHNS, SASEGT. The CDR3 has 14 residues. The CDR3 loop reads CASSELGTGYGYTF. The CDR3 DNA reads TGTGCCAGCAGTGAACTCGGGACAGGCTATGGCTACACCTTC.

This chain connects TRBV10-2 to TRBJ1-3, with D possibly being TRBD1 (5 bases). V was clipped by 7 bases and J by 1 base, with 11 bases between them. The CDR3 is 14 residues long. The V gene's germline CDR1 is WSHSY and CDR2 SAAADI. CDR3 protein: CASTGIGSGNTIYF. CDR3 nucleotides: TGCGCCAGCACAGGGATCGGGTCTGGAAACACCATATATTTT.

V usage is TRBV2 and J usage is TRBJ2-4; perhaps TRBD1 as D (5 bases). V gave up 6 bases and J gave up 0 bases, with 12 bases separating them. Germline V gene sequence: CDR1 SNHLY, CDR2 FYNNEI. This CDR3 has 15 residues. CDR3 loop: CASRVDRLAKNIQYF. CDR3 DNA sequence: TGTGCCAGCAGAGTCGACAGATTAGCCAAAAACATTCAGTACTTC.

This chain joins TRBV23-1 and TRBJ2-7; 7 nucleotides align to TRBD2. TRBV23-1 is labeled an ORF, and its function is uncertain. J gave up 5 bases and V 10 bases, and 11 bases lay outside the gene matches. The CDR3 is 13 amino acids. The DNA for the CDR3 is TGCGCCACCTTCGCGGGAGTTCTGAACGAGCAGTACTTC. It is translated as CATFAGVLNEQYF.

The chain employs TRBV5-4 and TRBJ2-1; perhaps TRBD2 as D (6 bases). Germline CDR1 SGHNT, CDR2 YYREEE (reference sequence). The CDR3 runs 15 residues. Trimming removed 4 bases from V and 4 bases from J, with 15 bases in between. This chain's CDR3 is CASSTPGEIYNEQFF. The CDR3, as DNA: TGTGCCAGCAGCACTCCGGGGGAAATTTACAATGAGCAGTTCTTC.

This clone was seen a few times. This chain links TRBV5-1 with TRBJ2-7; 7 bases match TRBD2. The CDR3 consists of 15 residues. Germline CDR1 reads SGHRS; CDR2 reads YFSETQ. With V trimmed by 4 bases and J by 6 bases, 13 bases remained unmatched. CDR3 sequence (DNA): TGCGCCAGCAGCACCGAGGGAGGGGTCGGGAGCGAGCAGTACTTC. Translating it yields CASSTEGGVGSEQYF.

In this sample, this clone turned up a few times. The J gene is TRBJ1-1, the V gene TRBV12-2; the D segment call TRBD1 is taken from the table without a DNA check. TRBV12-2 is recorded as a pseudogene. The CDR3 has 16 residues. CDR3: CASRRVSGTENTEAFF. As DNA, the CDR3 is TGTGCAAGTCGCCGGGTCTCCGGGACAGAGAACACTGAAGCTTTCTTT.

The chain recombines TRBV4-1 with TRBJ2-5, with 9 positions matching TRBD2. Germline V CDR1 and CDR2: MGHRA, YSYEKL. After removal of 5 bases from V and 4 bases from J, the junction contained 8 bases not matched to a gene. This CDR3 has 15 residues. Here the CDR3 reads CASSARLAEVETQYF. CDR3 sequence (DNA): TGCGCCAGCAGCGCTAGACTAGCGGAGGTAGAGACCCAGTACTTC.

The chain uses TRBV18 and TRBJ1-5; weak D call: TRBD1 (5 bases). V was pared by 3 bases and J by 5 bases, with 11 bases between. This CDR3 is 14 amino acids long. Germline-derived CDR1 and CDR2 are KGHSH and LQKENI. The CDR3 DNA sequence: TGTGCCAGCTCACCGCAGGGTGGCGATCAGCCCCAGCATTTT. It specifies CASSPQGGDQPQHF.

The V and J genes are TRBV6-1 and TRBJ1-4, with no clear D. The CDR3 loop spans 16 amino acids. Trimming removed 2 bases at V and 0 bases at J, with 10 bases between. The germline gives CDR1 MNHNS, CDR2 SASEGT. The DNA for the CDR3 is TGTGCCAGCAGTGAACGTAGAACTGCAACTAATGAAAAACTGTTTTTT. Translation: CASSERRTATNEKLFF.

With regard to this clone: The same CDR3 also results from other DNA sequences found in this sample. V usage is TRBV19 and J usage is TRBJ2-1; a possible D gene is TRBD2 (5 bases). CDR3 length equals 13 residues. CDR1 and CDR2 (germline): LNHDA, SQIVND (reference sequence). Between the trimmed V and J ends, which lost 2 bases and 5 bases, there was a span of 7 bases. Written as DNA, the CDR3 is TGTGCCAGTAGTATATCGGGGAACAATGAGCAGTTCTTC. It yields the protein CASSISGNNEQFF.